The 20 T cell receptor beta chains below were found in one sample sequenced in a study of T cell responses to AZD1222 COVID-19 vaccine. Generated by immunoSEQ multiplex PCR, the TCRdb table keeps only in-frame clones and is missing some. The sample has about 110,000 clones, around nine tenths seen once. The specimen was peripheral blood, collected on day 0 of AZD1222 vaccination. Receptors were obtained from an adult in good health.

V is TRBV25-1 and J is TRBJ2-1, with a possible D match to TRBD1 (8 bases). Germline CDR1 is MGHDK and CDR2 is SYGVNS. Trimming took 7 bases from V and 5 from J, leaving 12 bases between them. This CDR3 region has 13 residues. This CDR3 reads CASNRGGDNEQFF. Here the CDR3 DNA reads TGTGCCAGCAACAGGGGGGGGGACAATGAGCAGTTCTTC.

The chain carries TRBV7-2 and TRBJ1-3; D remains ambiguous. Germline V CDR1 and CDR2: SGHTA, FQGNSA. V was pared by 1 base and J by 0 bases, with 10 bases between. CDR3 length: 16 amino acids. This CDR3 reads CASSLEAEYSGNTIYF. The CDR3 DNA reads as TGTGCCAGCAGCTTAGAGGCTGAATACTCTGGAAACACCATATATTTT. Together with reference TRBV7-2 and TRBJ1-3, the CDR3 gives the full variable domain: GAGVSQSPSNKVTEKGKDVELRCDPISGHTALYWYRQSLGQGLEFLIYFQGNSAPDKSGLPSDRFSAERTGGSVSTLTIQRTQQEDSAVYLCASSLEAEYSGNTIYFGEGSWLTVV.

CDR3 nucleotide sequence: TGTGCCAGCAGTTACTCGACGGTCCGAGGCGAAAAACTGTTTTTT. Translating it yields CASSYSTVRGEKLFF. This chain joins TRBV6-5 and TRBJ1-4; unclear D gene. Germline V gene lookup returns CDR1 MNHEY and CDR2 SVGAGI. The CDR3 contains 15 residues. The V end was cut by 0 bases, the J end by 8 bases, with 13 bases between.

The chain is built from TRBV6-4 and TRBJ2-3; 11 nucleotides agree with TRBD2. J gave up 4 bases and V 0 bases, and 0 bases lay outside the gene matches. The CDR3 totals 15 residues. The V gene's germline CDR1 is MRHNA and CDR2 SNTAGT. CDR3: CASSDSSGGADTQYF. The DNA of the CDR3 is TGTGCCAGCAGTGACTCTAGCGGGGGGGCAGATACGCAGTATTTT.

The chain carries TRBV19 and TRBJ1-2; 7 bases map to TRBD1. V lost 5 bases to trimming and J lost 10 bases; unmatched junction nucleotides: 10. The CDR3 has 13 residues. Looked up from germline, CDR1 is LNHDA and CDR2 is SQIVND (reference sequence). DNA for the CDR3: TGTGCCAGTAGTCCCCAGGGGGGGGTTGACTACACCTTC. This encodes CASSPQGGVDYTF.

V gene TRBV13 combines with J gene TRBJ2-7; 9 positions agree with TRBD1. In germline, CDR1 is PRHDT, CDR2 FYEKMQ (reference sequence). Trimming took 5 bases from V and 7 from J; bases not matched to a gene: 12. This CDR3 contains 15 residues. CDR3 loop: CASSHGTGKSREQYF. The CDR3 DNA reads as TGTGCCAGCAGCCATGGGACAGGGAAATCGAGAGAGCAGTACTTC.

The chain links TRBV28 to TRBJ2-5; D not certain. V was trimmed by 2 bases and J by 1 base, leaving 8 bases between them. CDR1 and CDR2 from the germline V gene are MDHEN and SYDVKM. This CDR3 has 14 residues. The CDR3 protein is CASSLVTVQETQYF. CDR3 coding DNA: TGTGCCAGCAGTTTAGTTACAGTCCAAGAGACCCAGTACTTC.

The chain couples TRBV5-1 to TRBJ2-3, with TRBD2 matching over 13 bases. The germline CDR1 and CDR2 sequences are SGHRS and YFSETQ. Trimming removed 0 bases from V and 6 bases from J; junction bases left unmatched: 7. This CDR3 is built from 17 residues. The CDR3 loop reads CASSLGTSGRGGDTQYF. In nucleotides, the CDR3 is TGCGCCAGCAGCTTGGGGACTAGCGGGAGAGGTGGGGATACGCAGTATTTT. Looking up the rest from reference TRBV5-1 and TRBJ2-3 gives the full variable domain: KAGVTQTPRYLIKTRGQQVTLSCSPISGHRSVSWYQQTPGQGLQFLFEYFSETQRNKGNFPGRFSGRQFSNSRSEMNVSTLELGDSALYLCASSLGTSGRGGDTQYFGPGTRLTVL.

This chain links TRBV28 with TRBJ1-5, with 8 bases matching TRBD1. V was clipped by 3 bases and J by 6 bases; unmatched bases: 4. The length of the CDR3 is 14 residues. CDR1 and CDR2 from the germline V gene are MDHEN and SYDVKM. CDR3 in amino acids: CASSFQGAVQPQHF. CDR3 bases: TGTGCCAGCAGTTTTCAGGGGGCGGTTCAGCCCCAGCATTTT. The full variable domain, completed using reference TRBV28 and TRBJ1-5, is DVKVTQSSRYLVKRTGEKVFLECVQDMDHENMFWYRQDPGLGLRLIYFSYDVKMKEKGDIPEGYSVSREKKERFSLILESASTNQTSMYLCASSFQGAVQPQHFGDGTRLSIL.

This chain connects TRBV12-3 or TRBV12-4 to TRBJ1-2, with unresolved D. With 6 bases removed from V and 4 bases from J, the gap between germline ends came to 12 bases. This CDR3 has 13 residues. For the CDR3, the DNA is TGTGCCAGCAGCCGAGGGATTGCCTATGGCTACACCTTC. Protein product: CASSRGIAYGYTF.

As to this clone: An end of the junction does not agree with germline; a read error may underlie this. This sequence joins TRBV19 and TRBJ2-3; 7 bases agree with TRBD2. The germline CDR1 and CDR2 sequences are LNHDA and SQIVND (reference sequence). This CDR3 contains 14 residues. The CDR3 nucleotides read TGTGCCAGTAGTCAAGGGGAAGGCGGGAGAGGTCCCGCTTTT. It encodes CASSQGEGGRGPAF. Full variable domain (outside the CDR3, taken from reference TRBV19 and TRBJ2-3): DGGITQSPKYLFRKEGQNVTLSCEQNLNHDAMYWYRQDPGQGLRLIYYSQIVNDFQKGDIAEGYSVSREKKESFPLTVTSAQKNPTAFYLCASSQGEGGRGPAFGPGTRLTVL.

The chain links TRBV7-2 to TRBJ1-3; D ambiguous. The V gene's germline CDR1 is SGHTA and CDR2 FQGNSA. CDR3 length: 16 residues. Between the trimmed V and J ends, which lost 4 bases and 0 bases, there was a span of 13 bases. The CDR3 sequence is CASSSQIQSSGNTIYF. The DNA for the CDR3 is TGTGCCAGCAGCTCCCAAATCCAGAGCTCTGGAAACACCATATATTTT.

This rearrangement joins TRBV4-3 to TRBJ2-2; no clear D gene. Germline V gene lookup returns CDR1 LGHNA and CDR2 YSLEER. Trimming stripped 0 bases from V and 0 bases from J, with 8 bases between. This CDR3 is 16 amino acids long. The CDR3 DNA follows: TGCGCCAGCAGCCAAGACCGACTTACGAACACCGGGGAGCTGTTTTTT. Protein product: CASSQDRLTNTGELFF.

Worth noting for this clone: The DNA is omitted, as the CDR3 cannot be located on it reliably, and the CDR3 follows TCRdb's listing. The chain recombines TRBV6-2 or TRBV6-3 with TRBJ2-7; TRBD1 was called by the table and not checked on the DNA. The CDR3 adds up to 16 amino acids, both ends counted. Germline CDR1 reads MNHEY; CDR2 reads SVGEGT. CDR3 residues: CASSSSGQGGNYEQYF.

This chain links TRBV2 with TRBJ1-2, with D possibly matching TRBD1 (5 bases). This CDR3 has 18 residues. Germline CDR1 is SNHLY and CDR2 is FYNNEI. Deletions cut 6 bases from V and 4 bases from J, with 27 bases between. CDR3 sequence: CASSRNGVRGEDFYGYTF. The CDR3 bases are TGTGCCAGCAGCCGAAATGGGGTGAGGGGAGAAGATTTCTATGGCTACACCTTC.

Here the CDR3 DNA reads TGCGCCAGCAGCCAAGGTCCGGGGGCGACCGGGGAGCTGTTTTTT. Its protein product is CASSQGPGATGELFF. This chain joins TRBV4-1 and TRBJ2-2, with D perhaps assigned TRBD1 or TRBD2 (6 bases each). Per germline, CDR1 MGHRA and CDR2 YSYEKL. Trimming stripped 1 base from V and 5 bases from J, with 11 bases between. This CDR3 comprises 15 residues.

V usage is TRBV10-3 and J usage is TRBJ1-6; D gene ambiguous. CDR3 size: 13 residues. Trimming pared 3 bases from V and 11 bases from J, leaving 11 bases between. The germline V gene has CDR1 ENHRY and CDR2 SYGVKD. CDR3 coding DNA: TGTGCCATCAGTGACCCCAGTATCCCACCCCTCCACTTT. It is translated as CAISDPSIPPLHF.

V is TRBV7-2 and J is TRBJ2-3; D gene ambiguous. Looked up from germline, CDR1 is SGHTA and CDR2 is FQGNSA. The V and J ends lost 1 base and 6 bases respectively, with 14 bases between them. The CDR3 is 15 residues long. CDR3 amino acids: CASSLDFARSDTQYF. The CDR3 region has the DNA TGTGCCAGCAGCTTAGATTTCGCCCGATCGGATACGCAGTATTTT. The whole variable domain, filled in from reference TRBV7-2 and TRBJ2-3, reads GAGVSQSPSNKVTEKGKDVELRCDPISGHTALYWYRQSLGQGLEFLIYFQGNSAPDKSGLPSDRFSAERTGGSVSTLTIQRTQQEDSAVYLCASSLDFARSDTQYFGPGTRLTVL.

V is TRBV10-2 and J is TRBJ2-1; 8 bases fit TRBD1. This CDR3 has 12 residues. The trim removed 3 bases at V and 15 bases at J, leaving 7 bases unmatched. Looked up from germline, CDR1 is WSHSY and CDR2 is SAAADI. The CDR3 reads CASSDRGRFLFF. The CDR3 DNA sequence: TGCGCCAGCAGTGACAGGGGGCGTTTCCTGTTCTTC.

This clone showed up just once. The genes are TRBV5-1 and TRBJ2-5; TRBD2 matches at 10 bases. The CDR3 runs 15 residues. V lost 5 bases to trimming and J lost 4 bases; unmatched junction nucleotides: 8. The germline CDR1 and CDR2 sequences are SGHRS and YFSETQ. The CDR3 DNA sequence: TGCGCCAGCAGTTCTGTAGCGGGAGGCACAGAGACCCAGTACTTC. Translation gives CASSSVAGGTETQYF. The full variable domain, completed using reference TRBV5-1 and TRBJ2-5, is KAGVTQTPRYLIKTRGQQVTLSCSPISGHRSVSWYQQTPGQGLQFLFEYFSETQRNKGNFPGRFSGRQFSNSRSEMNVSTLELGDSALYLCASSSVAGGTETQYFGPGTRLLVL.